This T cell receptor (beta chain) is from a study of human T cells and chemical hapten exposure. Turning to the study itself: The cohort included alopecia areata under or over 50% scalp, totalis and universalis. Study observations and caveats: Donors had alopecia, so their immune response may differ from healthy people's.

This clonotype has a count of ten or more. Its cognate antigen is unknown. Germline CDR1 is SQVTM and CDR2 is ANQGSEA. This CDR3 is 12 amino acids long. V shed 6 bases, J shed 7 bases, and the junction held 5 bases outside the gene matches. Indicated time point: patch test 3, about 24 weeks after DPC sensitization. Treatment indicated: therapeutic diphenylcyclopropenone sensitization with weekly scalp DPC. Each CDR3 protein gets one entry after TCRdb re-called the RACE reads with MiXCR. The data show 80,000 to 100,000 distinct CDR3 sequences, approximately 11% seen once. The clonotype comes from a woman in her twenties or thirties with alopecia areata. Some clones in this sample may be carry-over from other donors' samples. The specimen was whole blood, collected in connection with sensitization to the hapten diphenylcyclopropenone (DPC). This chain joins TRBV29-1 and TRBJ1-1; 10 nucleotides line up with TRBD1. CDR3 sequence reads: CSVRRDRGEAFF. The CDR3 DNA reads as TGCAGCGTACGCCGGGACAGGGGTGAAGCTTTCTTT.